Listed here is a single T cell receptor (beta chain). This sample stems from a study of blood T cell repertoires in COVID-19. Across the study: Both acute and convalescent COVID-19 samples were obtained from the United States, Italy and Spain. The cDNA or gDNA used as material had been derived from T cells, B-cell-depleted T cells, or PBMCs.

Authors' data handling: Amplification of reference gene primers provided the estimated nucleated cell counts. This table comes from immunoSEQ multiplex PCR, and its TCRdb copy is limited to in-frame clones, with some not included. The D gene and trimming were derived from the DNA, and the V and J assignments and clone size from that table. This table has approximately 50,000 clones, 90% appearing once. Unmatched junction bases numbered 10, after V lost 4 bases and J lost 1 base. Germline V CDR1 and CDR2: LGHDT, YNNKEL (reference sequence). CDR3 length: 16 amino acids. This TCR was recovered from a man aged 35-49 years with acute or convalescent COVID-19. This sequence joins TRBV3-1 (or the pseudogene TRBV3-2) and TRBJ2-7, with 7 bases aligning to TRBD2. The sequencing sample was made of peripheral blood. Here the CDR3 reads CASSLREGRLSYEQYF. CDR3 DNA sequence: TGTGCCAGCAGCCTAAGGGAGGGCCGATTATCCTACGAGCAGTACTTC.